Following are 10 T cell receptor beta chains from one sample sequenced in a study of CD8+CD57+ T cells in acquired aplastic anemia. Only patients with CD8+CD57+ cell expansion on flow cytometry were chosen for sequencing. CDR3 and TCR beta VDJ profiling relied on a genomic DNA template. TCRdb reprocessed the reads via MiXCR and lists one record per CDR3 protein. The data show 310,000 or so distinct CDR3 sequences, about 50% seen once. Sequencing was performed on sorted CD4+, CD8+, or CD8+CD57+ T cells (not recorded which) from PBMCs. These receptors came from a human donor with aplastic anemia.

About this clonotype itself: An end of the junction differs from the germline gene, which may be a read error. V is TRBV7-6 and J is TRBJ2-2; tentative D call: TRBD1 (6 bases). There are 16 residues in the CDR3. Germline V gives CDR1 SGHVS, CDR2 FNYEAQ. The CDR3 DNA reads TGTGCCAGCGGCTCCCGGGACACGTCGAACACCGGGGAGCGGTTTTTT. It encodes CASGSRDTSNTGERFF. Based on the CDR3 plus reference TRBV7-6 and TRBJ2-2, the full variable domain is GAGVSQSPRYKVTKRGQDVALRCDPISGHVSLYWYRQALGQGPEFLTYFNYEAQQDKSGLPNDRFSAERPEGSISTLTIQRTEQRDSAMYRCASGSRDTSNTGERFFGEGSRLTVL.

This clonotype was detected a few times. J is TRBJ2-5 and V is TRBV2, with 9 bases aligning to TRBD1. V lost 6 bases, J lost 4 bases, and 3 bases stayed unmatched. Germline values: CDR1 SNHLY, CDR2 FYNNEI. There are 13 residues in the CDR3. The CDR3 protein is CASSTGGAETQYF. CDR3 DNA: TGTGCCAGCAGCACAGGGGGCGCAGAGACCCAGTACTTC. Looking up the rest from reference TRBV2 and TRBJ2-5 gives the full variable domain: EPEVTQTPSHQVTQMGQEVILRCVPISNHLYFYWYRQILGQKVEFLVSFYNNEISEKSEIFDDQFSVERPDGSNFTLKIRSTKLEDSAMYFCASSTGGAETQYFGPGTRLLVL.

This clonotype was detected many times. V gene TRBV5-1 combines with J gene TRBJ2-2, with 9 positions matching TRBD2. The ends lost 0 bases at V and 6 bases at J; junction bases unmatched: 9. Germline-derived CDR1 and CDR2 are SGHRS and YFSETQ. This CDR3 is 17 amino acids long. The DNA for the CDR3 is TGCGCCAGCAGCTTGGGCTTGGCTAGCGGGGTTCCCGGGGAGCTGTTTTTT. Protein product: CASSLGLASGVPGELFF.

This clonotype was seen ten or more times. The V gene is TRBV10-2, the J gene TRBJ1-1; weak D call: TRBD1 (5 bases). The V gene lost 5 bases and the J gene lost 0 bases, with 10 bases spanning the gap. Germline CDR1 reads WSHSY; CDR2 reads SAAADI. The CDR3 runs 14 residues. The CDR3 bases are TGCGCCAGCAGTTTGGGACGGCTGAACACTGAAGCTTTCTTT. It yields the protein CASSLGRLNTEAFF.

The chain recombines TRBV29-1 with TRBJ2-3; D is unresolved. The CDR3 consists of 13 residues. With 5 bases removed from V and 0 bases from J, the gap between germline ends came to 9 bases. CDR1 is SQVTM and CDR2 is ANQGSEA in the germline V gene. The CDR3 sequence: CSVNELSTDTQYF. CDR3 in DNA: TGCAGCGTTAACGAGCTTAGCACAGATACGCAGTATTTT.

There are many counts of this clonotype. The V and J genes are TRBV10-3 and TRBJ2-5; the D gene is possibly TRBD2 (6 bases). V lost 10 bases to trimming and J lost 4 bases, with 19 bases between them. In germline, CDR1 is ENHRY, CDR2 SYGVKD. The CDR3 spans 14 residues. The CDR3 here is CATTGGGRTETQYF. DNA of the CDR3: TGTGCCACCACAGGTGGGGGGAGAACAGAGACCCAGTACTTC.

The chain joins TRBV7-3 to TRBJ2-5; 8 bases are shared with TRBD1. The J segment lost 4 bases and the V segment lost 1 base, leaving 5 bases of the junction unmatched. This CDR3 contains 15 residues. Germline CDR1 is SGHTA and CDR2 is FQGTGA. CDR3 region: CASSLRRTGRETQYF. DNA for the CDR3: TGTGCCAGCAGCTTAAGGAGGACAGGGAGAGAGACCCAGTACTTC.

This clonotype was detected only a few times. This chain joins TRBV9 and TRBJ2-5; 9 bases line up with TRBD1. The germline gives CDR1 SGDLS, CDR2 YYNGEE. The CDR3 runs to 16 residues. Trimming cost V 0 bases and J 4 bases; bases outside gene matches: 7. The CDR3 region has the DNA TGTGCCAGCAGCGTAGGGGGACAGGGAAGAGGAGAGACCCAGTACTTC. Its translation is CASSVGGQGRGETQYF. Based on the CDR3 plus reference TRBV9 and TRBJ2-5, the full variable domain is DSGVTQTPKHLITATGQRVTLRCSPRSGDLSVYWYQQSLDQGLQFLIQYYNGEERAKGNILERFSAQQFPDLHSELNLSSLELGDSALYFCASSVGGQGRGETQYFGPGTRLLVL.

This clonotype was observed a handful of times. The chain couples TRBV2 to TRBJ1-5, with unresolved D. Germline assignment: CDR1 SNHLY and CDR2 FYNNEI. Deletions cut 8 bases from V and 1 base from J, with 15 bases between. The CDR3 has 15 residues. In DNA form, the CDR3 reads TGTGCCAGCTCGGTGACAACCTCCAGCAATCAGCCCCAGCATTTT. Amino acids: CASSVTTSSNQPQHF.

V and J are TRBV24-1 and TRBJ2-1; 11 bases agree with TRBD1. Germline values: CDR1 KGHDR, CDR2 SFDVKD. The CDR3 extends over 14 amino acids. The V and J ends lost 7 bases and 4 bases, in that order; junction bases with no gene match: 2. The CDR3 is CATRRDRGYNEQFF. The DNA for the CDR3 is TGTGCCACCAGACGGGACAGGGGGTACAATGAGCAGTTCTTC.